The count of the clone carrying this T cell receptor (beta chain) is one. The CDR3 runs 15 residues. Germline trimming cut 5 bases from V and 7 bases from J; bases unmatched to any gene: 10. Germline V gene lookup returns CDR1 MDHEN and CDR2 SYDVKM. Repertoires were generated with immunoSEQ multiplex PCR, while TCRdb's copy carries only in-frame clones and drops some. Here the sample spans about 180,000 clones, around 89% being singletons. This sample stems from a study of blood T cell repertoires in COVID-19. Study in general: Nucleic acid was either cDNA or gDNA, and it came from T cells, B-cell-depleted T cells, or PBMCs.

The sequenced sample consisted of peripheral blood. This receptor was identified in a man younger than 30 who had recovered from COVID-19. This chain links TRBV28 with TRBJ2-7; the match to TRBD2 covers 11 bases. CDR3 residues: CASSQIAGGPGEQYF. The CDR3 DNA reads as TGTGCCAGCAGTCAAATAGCGGGAGGGCCGGGGGAGCAGTACTTC.